This T cell receptor (beta chain) was obtained from a study of T-cell reconstitution after alpha-beta-depleted transplantation in children. Germline lookup yields CDR1 SGHRS and CDR2 YFSETQ. The CDR3 consists of 14 residues. The V segment lost 6 bases and the J segment 7 bases; nucleotides outside the gene matches: 12. This clonotype was observed at least ten times. Preparation of the TCRbeta library was carried out with unique molecular identifiers. Via MiXCR, TCRdb re-called the PCR reads, giving one row per CDR3 protein. The sample records roughly 190,000 distinct CDR3 sequences, 13% to 15% being singletons.

The receptor was isolated from a human donor who donated a stem cell graft to a child with acute lymphoblastic leukemia. The sample in question was PBMCs from the stem cell graft donor, obtained from the stem cell graft. This rearrangement joins TRBV5-1 to TRBJ2-7, with 8 bases that match TRBD1. CDR3 sequence (DNA): TGCGCCAGCACAACCAAGGCAGGGGGCGGGGAGCAGTACTTC. Its protein is CASTTKAGGGEQYF.